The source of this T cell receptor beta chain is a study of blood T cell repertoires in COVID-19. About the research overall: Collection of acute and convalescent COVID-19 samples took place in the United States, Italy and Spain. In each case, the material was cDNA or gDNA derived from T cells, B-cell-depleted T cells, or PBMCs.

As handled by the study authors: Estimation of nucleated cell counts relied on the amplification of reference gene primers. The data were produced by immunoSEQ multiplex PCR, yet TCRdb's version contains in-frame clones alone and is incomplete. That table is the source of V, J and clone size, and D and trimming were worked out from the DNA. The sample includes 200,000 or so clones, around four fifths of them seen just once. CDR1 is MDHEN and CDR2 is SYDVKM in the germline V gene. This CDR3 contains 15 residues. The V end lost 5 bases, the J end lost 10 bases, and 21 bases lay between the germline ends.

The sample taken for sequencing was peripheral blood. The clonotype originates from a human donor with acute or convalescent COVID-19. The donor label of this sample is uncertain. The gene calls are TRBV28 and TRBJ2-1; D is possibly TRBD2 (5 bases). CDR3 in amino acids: CASSLSGSGRGEQFF. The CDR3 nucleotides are TGTGCCAGCAGTCTTTCCGGATCGGGTCGAGGGGAGCAGTTCTTC.